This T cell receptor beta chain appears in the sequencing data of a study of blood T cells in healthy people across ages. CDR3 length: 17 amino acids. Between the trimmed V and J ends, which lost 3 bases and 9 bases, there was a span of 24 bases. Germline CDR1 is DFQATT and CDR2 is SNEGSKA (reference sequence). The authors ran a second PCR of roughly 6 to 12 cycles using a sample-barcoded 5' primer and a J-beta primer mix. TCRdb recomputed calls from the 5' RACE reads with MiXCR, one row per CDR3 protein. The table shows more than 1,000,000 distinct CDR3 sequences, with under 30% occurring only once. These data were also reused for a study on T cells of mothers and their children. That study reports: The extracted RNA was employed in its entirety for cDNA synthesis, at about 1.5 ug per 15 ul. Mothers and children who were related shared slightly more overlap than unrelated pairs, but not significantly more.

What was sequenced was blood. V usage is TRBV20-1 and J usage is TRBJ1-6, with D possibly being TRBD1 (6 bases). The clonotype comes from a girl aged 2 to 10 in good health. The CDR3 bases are TGCAGTGCTAGGGGGCCCTCGATCAGGGTCAGGGGTTCACCCCTCCACTTT. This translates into CSARGPSIRVRGSPLHF.